The rows below give T cell receptor beta chains drawn from one sample of a study of OX40 agonist ivuxolimab in advanced cancers. Repertoires were generated with immunoSEQ multiplex PCR, while TCRdb's copy carries only in-frame clones and drops some. The sample shows roughly 20,000 clones, approximately 82% of them seen only once. The sequencing here drew on CD4+ or CD8+ T cells sorted from blood, taken in a trial of the OX40 agonist ivuxolimab. The receptor set was obtained from an adult with an advanced solid tumor such as melanoma, head and neck, liver or kidney cancer. Each CDR3 is given with its conserved first and last residue. Each record gives: CDR3 length, J gene, clone size, V gene, D gene, CDR3 DNA, CDR3 protein. The D gene is left open where the match is weak. Clone size is not always given. Where it is, it says once, few, many or a class for expanded clones.

>13|TRBJ2-1|once|TRBV29-1|TRBD2
TGCAGCGTTCGTCTGGCGGGAGGCAATGAGCAGTTCTTC
CSVRLAGGNEQFF
>12|TRBJ2-4|.|TRBV30|TRBD2
TGTGCCTGGAGAGCGGGGAGGGACATTCAGTACTTC
CAWRAGRDIQYF
>15|TRBJ1-1|.|TRBV5-4|.
TGTGCCAGCAGCTTGATGGGCCCGGGGGGCACTGAAGCTTTCTTT
CASSLMGPGGTEAFF
>15|TRBJ2-3|.|TRBV6-4|TRBD2
TGTGCCAGCAGTGACTCACCCAGCGGGAGGGATACGCAGTATTTT
CASSDSPSGRDTQYF
>13|TRBJ2-1|few|TRBV19|.
TGTGCCAGTAGTTCCAGTAGTCTGGATGAGCAGTTCTTC
CASSSSSLDEQFF
>15|TRBJ2-5|.|TRBV30|TRBD2
TGTGCCTGGAGTGCCGGACTAGCGAATCAAGAGACCCAGTACTTC
CAWSAGLANQETQYF
>14|TRBJ2-1|.|TRBV27|TRBD1
TGTGCCAGCAGTACGGGACAGGGCGTGAATGAGCAGTTCTTC
CASSTGQGVNEQFF
>12|TRBJ1-4|.|TRBV27|.
TGTGCCAGCTTTGGGGCGCGGGAAAAACTGTTTTTT
CASFGAREKLFF
>15|TRBJ1-3|.|TRBV4-3|.
TGCGCCAGCAGCCAAGAGTACATCTCTGGAAACACCATATATTTT
CASSQEYISGNTIYF
>12|TRBJ2-1|.|TRBV29-1|TRBD2
TGCAGCGTTTGGGGGGGTTACAATGAGCAGTTCTTC
CSVWGGYNEQFF
>14|TRBJ2-2|.|TRBV27|.
TGTGCCAGCAGTTTGCTTCCCCTACCCAGGGAGCTGTTTTTT
CASSLLPLPRELFF
>16|TRBJ2-4|once|TRBV5-8|.
TGTGCCAGCAGCATCTTCAGCGGAAAAGCCAAAAACATTCAGTACTTC
CASSIFSGKAKNIQYF
>17|TRBJ2-1|.|TRBV7-9|.
TGTGCCAGCAGCCGCCCGTACCCCAGCGGGCGCTACAATGAGCAGTTCTTC
CASSRPYPSGRYNEQFF
>12|TRBJ2-7|.|TRBV7-9|.
TGTGCCAGCAGCTCTCCCTCCTACGAGCAGTACTTC
CASSSPSYEQYF
>15|TRBJ2-1|.|TRBV7-6|TRBD2
TGTGCCAGCACCACGGGACTAGCGGTCTACAATGAGCAGTTCTTC
CASTTGLAVYNEQFF
>15|TRBJ2-3|.|TRBV15|.
TGTGCCACCAGCGGAACCTTCGGGAGAACAGATACGCAGTATTTT
CATSGTFGRTDTQYF
>15|TRBJ2-1|.|TRBV6-6|TRBD2
TGTGCCAGCAGTTACACTAGCGGGAGGGCCAATGAGCAGTTCTTC
CASSYTSGRANEQFF
>18|TRBJ2-2|once|TRBV27|TRBD1
TGTGCCAGCAGCTTTACATACCAGGGGGCGAAGGACACCGGGGAGCTGTTTTTT
CASSFTYQGAKDTGELFF
>15|TRBJ2-3|.|TRBV9|.
TGTGCCAGCAGCCCCCGGGCGGGGAGTCCAGATACGCAGTATTTT
CASSPRAGSPDTQYF
>16|TRBJ1-5|.|TRBV4-2|.
TGTGCCAGCAGCCAAGAGGAGGGGCTAAGCAATCAGCCCCAGCATTTT
CASSQEEGLSNQPQHF
>13|TRBJ2-1|.|TRBV27|TRBD2
TGTGCCACCGGGACTAGCGGATACAATGAGCAGTTCTTC
CATGTSGYNEQFF
>13|TRBJ2-7|.|TRBV28|.
TGTGCCAGCAGTTTTGCAGCTAGCTACGAGCAGTACTTC
CASSFAASYEQYF
>14|TRBJ2-7|.|TRBV19|.
TGTGCCAGTAGTATAGATCTCGAGACCTACGAGCAGTACTTC
CASSIDLETYEQYF
>12|TRBJ1-2|.|TRBV19|.
TGTGCCAGTAGTCCGGGTTCCATCGGCTACACCTTC
CASSPGSIGYTF
>14|TRBJ2-7|few|TRBV30|TRBD1
TGTGCCTGGAGAGCCGGGACAGGGGGCGTGGAGCAGTACTTC
CAWRAGTGGVEQYF
>14|TRBJ2-7|.|TRBV4-3|.
TGCGCCAGCAGCCAAAGCCAGGGAGGCTACGAGCAGTACTTC
CASSQSQGGYEQYF
>16|TRBJ2-1|once|TRBV7-9|TRBD2
TGTGCCAGCAGCCCCCCGACTAGCGGGAGTAACAATGAGCAGTTCTTC
CASSPPTSGSNNEQFF
>16|TRBJ1-2|.|TRBV29-1|.
TGCAGCGCTCTATGCTTACAGGGAAACGGTAACTATGGCTACACCTTC
CSALCLQGNGNYGYTF
>13|TRBJ2-3|.|TRBV6-5|.
TGTGCCAGCAGTATCTTGGTCGCAGATACGCAGTATTTT
CASSILVADTQYF
>12|TRBJ2-7|.|TRBV28|.
TGTGCCAGCAGGGGACCACCTGAGATCGGGTACTTC
CASRGPPEIGYF
>15|TRBJ1-2|.|TRBV4-3|.
TGCGCCAGCAGCCCTACGGGGGGTTATGGCTATGGCTACACCTTC
CASSPTGGYGYGYTF
>14|TRBJ2-3|.|TRBV27|.
TGTGCCAGCAGTTTATCCCCCTCCGTGGATACGCAGTATTTT
CASSLSPSVDTQYF
>14|TRBJ1-4|once|TRBV9|.
TGTGCCAGCAGCGTAGGATCGGGGTATGAAAAACTGTTTTTT
CASSVGSGYEKLFF
>22|TRBJ2-1|.|TRBV4-3|TRBD2
TGCGCCAGCAGCCAAGATAGAGTTAGGGCTAGCGGGAGCCGGAGCTCCTACAATGAGCAGTTCTTC
CASSQDRVRASGSRSSYNEQFF
>14|TRBJ2-5|.|TRBV2|TRBD1
TGTGCCAGCAGTGAAGGAGGGACAGGGTTGACCCAGTACTTC
CASSEGGTGLTQYF
>18|TRBJ2-3|.|TRBV7-9|TRBD2
TGTGCCAGCAGCTTCCCCATAAAGGGACTAACCCTCACAGATACGCAGTATTTT
CASSFPIKGLTLTDTQYF
>17|TRBJ2-1|few|TRBV7-9|.
TGTGCCAGCAGCCCGCCGGTAAGGAGCGGCCCGAGGGATGAGCAGTTCTTC
CASSPPVRSGPRDEQFF
>15|TRBJ2-5|.|TRBV5-1|.
TGCGCCAGCAGCTTGGAGAGGCGGGTCGGAGAGACCCAGTACTTC
CASSLERRVGETQYF
>14|TRBJ1-3|.|TRBV7-9|.
TGTGCCAGCAGCCCAACGCGGGGGAGAAACACCATATATTTT
CASSPTRGRNTIYF
>14|TRBJ1-2|.|TRBV28|TRBD1
TGTGCCAGCAGTCTGACAGGGCTCGGCTATGGCTACACCTTC
CASSLTGLGYGYTF
>15|TRBJ2-7|once|TRBV4-3|.
TGCGCCAGCAGCCAAGATCTGGGATTTGCCTACGAGCAGTACTTC
CASSQDLGFAYEQYF
>12|TRBJ2-7|.|TRBV28|.
TGTGCCAGCAGTTTATCCCCCTACGAGCAGTACTTC
CASSLSPYEQYF
>15|TRBJ2-3|.|TRBV5-4|.
TGTGCCAGCAGATTAGCGGTCGGTAGCACAGATACGCAGTATTTT
CASRLAVGSTDTQYF
>12|TRBJ2-1|.|TRBV11-2|.
TGTGCCAGCAGCCCTTATCCACGGGAGCAGTTCTTC
CASSPYPREQFF
>13|TRBJ1-1|medium-sized|TRBV30|.
TGTGCCTGGATCTGGGTTGGGAACACTGAAGCTTTCTTT
CAWIWVGNTEAFF
>13|TRBJ2-1|.|TRBV27|.
TGTGCCAGCAGTTTATCAGCATACAATGAGCAGTTCTTC
CASSLSAYNEQFF
>13|TRBJ1-5|few|TRBV6-4|.
TGTGCCAGCAGTGAACGTAGCAATCAGCCCCAGCATTTT
CASSERSNQPQHF
>19|TRBJ2-4|.|TRBV21-1|.
TGTGCCAGCATCCTGGTAGTAGCGGACCGGGGGGGGCCCAAAAACATTCAGTACTTC
CASILVVADRGGPKNIQYF
>15|TRBJ1-1|large|TRBV4-1|.
TGCGCCAGTCGAGATGAGGGGGGTAGGAACACTGAAGCTTTCTTT
CASRDEGGRNTEAFF
>16|TRBJ2-3|once|TRBV9|TRBD1
TGTGCCAGCAGCGAGGGGGCGGGCCCCGTTACAGATACGCAGTATTTT
CASSEGAGPVTDTQYF
>16|TRBJ2-4|medium-sized|TRBV7-2|.
TGTGCCAGCAGCTTAGTTGGGAGATTAGCCAAAAACATTCAGTACTTC
CASSLVGRLAKNIQYF
>16|TRBJ2-3|.|TRBV4-2|.
TGTGCCAGCAGCCAGGGGTATGGGGACGGCACAGATACGCAGTATTTT
CASSQGYGDGTDTQYF
>16|TRBJ2-7|.|TRBV6-1|TRBD2
TGTGCCAGCAGTGAAAAGAGGGGACTAGCGCCGCACGAGCAGTACTTC
CASSEKRGLAPHEQYF
>15|TRBJ1-3|.|TRBV9|.
TGTGCCAGCAGCGTCTCCCAAAGCTCTGGAAACACCATATATTTT
CASSVSQSSGNTIYF
>13|TRBJ2-7|.|TRBV9|.
TGTGCCAGCAGCCCGACCAGTTCCTACGAGCAGTACTTC
CASSPTSSYEQYF
>16|TRBJ2-1|.|TRBV21-1|.
TGTGCCAGCAGCAAACTCCGCCGGGACCTCTACAATGAGCAGTTCTTC
CASSKLRRDLYNEQFF
>14|TRBJ2-1|.|TRBV9|.
TGTGCCAGCAGCGCCAGGACAGAATTCGGTGAGCAGTTCTTC
CASSARTEFGEQFF
>18|TRBJ1-5|.|TRBV28|.
TGTGCCAGCAGTTTTTCCCGGGCCGGGGCCCCTAGCAATCAGCCCCAGCATTTT
CASSFSRAGAPSNQPQHF